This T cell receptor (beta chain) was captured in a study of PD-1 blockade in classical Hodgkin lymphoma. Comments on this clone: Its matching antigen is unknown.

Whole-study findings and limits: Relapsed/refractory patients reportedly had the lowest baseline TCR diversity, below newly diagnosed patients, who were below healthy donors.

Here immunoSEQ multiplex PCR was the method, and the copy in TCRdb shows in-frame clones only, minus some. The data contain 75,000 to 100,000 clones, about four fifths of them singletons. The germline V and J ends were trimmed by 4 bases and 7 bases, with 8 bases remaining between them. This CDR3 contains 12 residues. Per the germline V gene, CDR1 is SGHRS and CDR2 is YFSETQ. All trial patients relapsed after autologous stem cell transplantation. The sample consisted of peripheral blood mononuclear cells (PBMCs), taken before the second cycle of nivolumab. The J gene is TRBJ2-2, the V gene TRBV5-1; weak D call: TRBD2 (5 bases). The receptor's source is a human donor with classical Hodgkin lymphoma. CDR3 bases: TGCGCCAGCAGCCGGACTTTCGGGGAGCTGTTTTTT. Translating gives CASSRTFGELFF.